This entry concerns a single T cell receptor (beta chain). The source of the sample is a study of blood T cell repertoires in COVID-19. Study background: Specimens from acute and convalescent COVID-19 originated in the United States, Italy and Spain. PBMCs, B-cell-depleted T cells, or T cells provided the cDNA or gDNA that made up the material.

In germline, CDR1 is SQVTM, CDR2 ANQGSEA. With 4 bases removed from V and 4 bases from J, the gap between germline ends came to 14 bases. The CDR3 extends over 14 amino acids. Methods used by the authors: How many nucleated cells were present was estimated from reference gene primer amplification. Generated by immunoSEQ multiplex PCR, the TCRdb table keeps only in-frame clones and is missing some. From that table come the V and J calls and clone size; the DNA was used to work out D and trimming. The table shows more than 85,000 clones, with roughly 89% occurring only once. Source material: peripheral blood. This clonotype originated in a man aged 65 to 85 with acute or convalescent COVID-19. V gene TRBV29-1 combines with J gene TRBJ1-3; unclear D gene. CDR3 sequence (DNA): TGCAGCGTTGGGACCTTGGCGGGGGGAAACACCATATATTTT. Amino acids: CSVGTLAGGNTIYF.